The 29 T cell receptor beta chains reported below all come from one sample, sequenced in a study of blood T cell repertoires in COVID-19. Sequencing used immunoSEQ multiplex PCR; TCRdb keeps in-frame clones, though not all of them. Among around 280,000 clones listed, almost 90% were seen once. Sequencing input: peripheral blood. These receptors were taken from a woman under 40 with COVID-19, enrolled during active disease.

The chain recombines TRBV18 with TRBJ1-5; D gene unclear. The germline gives CDR1 KGHSH, CDR2 LQKENI. This CDR3 region has 14 residues. V gave up 6 bases and J gave up 1 base, with 10 bases separating them. The CDR3 sequence: CASSATGSNQPQHF. CDR3 nucleotides: TGTGCCAGCTCGGCAACGGGGAGCAATCAGCCCCAGCATTTT.

The V gene is TRBV6-6, the J gene TRBJ2-7, with D perhaps matching TRBD2 (6 bases). With 8 bases removed from V and 0 bases from J, the gap between germline ends came to 11 bases. Germline V CDR1 and CDR2: MNHNY, SVGAGI (reference sequence). The CDR3 has 13 amino acids. CDR3 bases: TGTGCCAGCGGGACTTTAAGCTCCTACGAGCAGTACTTC. The encoded protein is CASGTLSSYEQYF.

This chain joins TRBV6-5 and TRBJ2-7, with 7 bases lining up with TRBD2. Unmatched junction bases numbered 3, after V lost 4 bases and J lost 0 bases. The CDR3 is made up of 14 amino acids. Germline loops: CDR1 MNHEY, CDR2 SVGAGI. The CDR3 here is CASSSPSGSYEQYF. In DNA form, the CDR3 reads TGTGCCAGCAGTTCCCCTAGCGGCTCCTACGAGCAGTACTTC.

The rearrangement links TRBV10-3 to TRBJ2-7; TRBD2 agrees at 13 bases. Germline V gene sequence: CDR1 ENHRY, CDR2 SYGVKD. V gave up 11 bases and J gave up 6 bases; unmatched junction bases: 7. CDR3 length: 13 amino acids. CDR3 protein: CACRTSGRFEQYF. CDR3 in DNA: TGTGCCTGCCGGACTAGCGGGAGATTCGAGCAGTACTTC.

This clone turned up a few times. The chain has TRBV9 and TRBJ2-7; possibly TRBD2 for D (5 bases). Germline lookup yields CDR1 SGDLS and CDR2 YYNGEE. CDR3 length: 15 residues. V was shortened by 0 bases and J by 3 bases, with 13 bases between the two germline ends. The CDR3 DNA reads TGTGCCAGCAGCGTAGCGGGATCCCCTCTCTACGAGCAGTACTTC. It translates to CASSVAGSPLYEQYF.

As to this clone: One junction end does not reproduce the germline sequence, and a read error may be involved. This chain joins TRBV3-1 (or the pseudogene TRBV3-2) and TRBJ2-7; 8 bases fit TRBD2. The CDR3 extends over 12 amino acids. In germline, CDR1 is LGHDT, CDR2 YNNKEL (reference sequence). The CDR3: CTSRGTSGEQYF. CDR3 bases: TGTACCAGCAGGGGTACTAGCGGCGAGCAGTACTTC.

This sequence joins TRBV7-3 and TRBJ2-2; the match to TRBD1 covers 7 bases. V shed 5 bases, J shed 1 base, and the junction held 4 bases outside the gene matches. The CDR3 sequence is 15 residues long. CDR1 is SGHTA, CDR2 FQGTGA, per germline. CDR3 amino acids: CASSQTGLNTGELFF. The CDR3 coding sequence is TGTGCCAGCAGCCAGACAGGGTTGAACACCGGGGAGCTGTTTTTT.

V usage is TRBV5-6 and J usage is TRBJ2-5; weak D call: TRBD1 (5 bases). The CDR3 runs 15 residues. V dropped 0 bases and J dropped 2 bases, with 11 bases sitting between them. Germline assignment: CDR1 SGHDT and CDR2 YYEEEE. DNA of the CDR3: TGTGCCAGCAGCTTGGGGCCGACAGTTCAAGAGACCCAGTACTTC. Protein product: CASSLGPTVQETQYF. Combining the CDR3 with reference TRBV5-6 and TRBJ2-5 gives the whole variable domain DAGVTQSPTHLIKTRGQQVTLRCSPKSGHDTVSWYQQALGQGPQFIFQYYEEEERQRGNFPDRFSGHQFPNYSSELNVNALLLGDSALYLCASSLGPTVQETQYFGPGTRLLVL.

The V gene is TRBV2, the J gene TRBJ2-1; 7 nucleotides agree with TRBD1. Trimming cost V 6 bases and J 5 bases; bases outside gene matches: 4. The CDR3 runs 13 residues. Germline V CDR1 and CDR2: SNHLY, FYNNEI. This CDR3 reads CASRTDRNNEQFF. In nucleotides, the CDR3 is TGTGCCAGCAGGACGGACAGGAACAATGAGCAGTTCTTC.

The J gene is TRBJ2-2, the V gene TRBV15; D not resolved. The CDR3 runs to 14 residues. CDR1 and CDR2 from the germline V gene are LNHNV and YYDKDF (reference sequence). The V gene lost 5 bases and the J gene lost 4 bases, with 11 bases spanning the gap. CDR3: CATSYSSVTGELFF. CDR3 DNA: TGTGCCACCAGCTATTCCAGCGTCACCGGGGAGCTGTTTTTT.

The chain has TRBV18 and TRBJ1-4; 9 bases fit TRBD1. The CDR3 contains 16 residues. Germline CDR1 reads KGHSH; CDR2 reads LQKENI. V shed 6 bases, J shed 0 bases, and the junction held 5 bases outside the gene matches. DNA of the CDR3: TGTGCCAGCTCGCCGGACAGGGGATCAACTAATGAAAAACTGTTTTTT. Translation: CASSPDRGSTNEKLFF.

The genes are TRBV9 and TRBJ2-7, with 7 bases that match TRBD1. CDR1 is SGDLS and CDR2 is YYNGEE in the germline V gene. V was clipped by 0 bases and J by 2 bases; unmatched bases: 2. The CDR3 extends over 14 amino acids. The CDR3 sequence: CASSVEGTAYEQYF. In nucleotides, the CDR3 is TGTGCCAGCAGCGTAGAAGGGACAGCCTACGAGCAGTACTTC.

This chain connects TRBV30 to TRBJ2-1, with a tentative D call TRBD1 (6 bases). The CDR3 has 15 residues. The V end lost 0 bases, the J end lost 5 bases, and 14 bases lay between the germline ends. Germline lookup yields CDR1 GTSNPN and CDR2 SVGIG (reference sequence). The CDR3 sequence is CAWSVPWTANNEQFF. The CDR3 DNA reads TGTGCCTGGAGTGTACCGTGGACAGCCAACAATGAGCAGTTCTTC.

V usage is TRBV12-3 or TRBV12-4 and J usage is TRBJ1-4; 7 bases fit TRBD1. This CDR3 spans 13 amino acids. The V and J ends lost 6 bases and 8 bases, in that order; junction bases with no gene match: 6. The DNA for the CDR3 is TGTGCCAGCAGAGACAGGGAGAGAGAAAAACTGTTTTTT. Translating gives CASRDREREKLFF.

This chain connects TRBV28 to TRBJ2-2; 9 positions match TRBD2. Germline lookup yields CDR1 MDHEN and CDR2 SYDVKM. J gave up 6 bases and V 4 bases, and 6 bases lay outside the gene matches. This CDR3 is built from 15 residues. The CDR3 region is CASSSVAGAAGELFF. As DNA, the CDR3 is TGTGCCAGCAGTTCAGTAGCGGGAGCGGCCGGGGAGCTGTTTTTT.

CDR3 sequence: CASSRGLGKETQYF. The CDR3 bases are TGTGCCAGCAGCCGGGGACTTGGGAAAGAGACCCAGTACTTC. This sequence joins TRBV7-2 and TRBJ2-5, with D possibly matching TRBD2 (6 bases). V lost 5 bases, J lost 3 bases, and 13 bases lay in between. CDR3 length: 14 amino acids. The germline V gene has CDR1 SGHTA and CDR2 FQGNSA.

In this sample, this clone turned up once. The rearrangement links TRBV28 to TRBJ2-7, with a weak D call TRBD1 (6 bases). The CDR3 has 16 amino acids. Germline V gives CDR1 MDHEN, CDR2 SYDVKM. Deletions cut 3 bases from V and 1 base from J, with 16 bases between. The CDR3 here is CASSFYLMGASYEQYF. CDR3 DNA sequence: TGTGCCAGCAGTTTTTATCTTATGGGGGCTTCCTACGAGCAGTACTTC.

The chain combines TRBV27 with TRBJ2-3; the match to TRBD1 covers 10 bases. This CDR3 spans 15 amino acids. Germline V gene sequence: CDR1 MNHEY, CDR2 SMNVEV (reference sequence). Trimming at V came to 7 bases and at J to 4 bases, leaving 8 bases not matched to a gene. CDR3 residues: CASTSRDRGADTQYF. The CDR3, as DNA: TGTGCCAGCACTTCACGGGACAGGGGTGCAGATACGCAGTATTTT.

The chain recombines TRBV6-5 with TRBJ2-7; TRBD2 matches at 7 bases. The germline V gene encodes CDR1 MNHEY and CDR2 SVGAGI. This CDR3 is 15 amino acids long. The V segment lost 5 bases and the J segment 2 bases; nucleotides outside the gene matches: 9. CDR3 sequence reads: CASSPLGEGTYEQYF. In nucleotides, the CDR3 is TGTGCCAGCAGTCCTCTGGGGGAGGGCACCTACGAGCAGTACTTC.

The V call is TRBV19, the J call TRBJ1-6; D is unclear. The CDR3 has 13 residues. Trimming took 6 bases from V and 7 from J, leaving 10 bases between them. From germline, CDR1 is LNHDA and CDR2 SQIVND (reference sequence). CDR3 in amino acids: CASSPLQNSPLHF. CDR3 coding DNA: TGTGCCAGTAGCCCTTTGCAGAATTCACCCCTCCACTTT. Together with reference TRBV19 and TRBJ1-6, the CDR3 gives the full variable domain: DGGITQSPKYLFRKEGQNVTLSCEQNLNHDAMYWYRQDPGQGLRLIYYSQIVNDFQKGDIAEGYSVSREKKESFPLTVTSAQKNPTAFYLCASSPLQNSPLHFGNGTRLTVT.

V and J are TRBV29-1 and TRBJ2-7; D gene ambiguous. CDR3 size: 14 residues. Trimming shortened V by 0 bases and J by 3 bases, and 12 bases separated the two germline ends. Germline values: CDR1 SQVTM, CDR2 ANQGSEA. CDR3 loop: CSVEERLRLYEQYF. CDR3 sequence (DNA): TGCAGCGTTGAAGAGCGTTTGAGGCTCTACGAGCAGTACTTC.

This clone has a single count. The chain has TRBV7-9 and TRBJ1-3, with D tentatively TRBD1 (5 bases). CDR1 is SEHNR and CDR2 is FQNEAQ in the germline V gene (reference sequence). The CDR3 has 14 residues. Trimming removed 10 bases at V and 1 base at J, with 14 bases between. CDR3 DNA sequence: TGTGCCACGATCCGGGGGAAATCTGGAAACACCATATATTTT. This gives the protein CATIRGKSGNTIYF. The whole variable domain, filled in from reference TRBV7-9 and TRBJ1-3, reads DTGVSQNPRHKITKRGQNVTFRCDPISEHNRLYWYRQTLGQGPEFLTYFQNEAQLEKSRLLSDRFSAERPKGSFSTLEIQRTEQGDSAMYLCATIRGKSGNTIYFGEGSWLTVV.

The V and J genes are TRBV5-1 and TRBJ2-7; D gene unclear. The CDR3 covers 14 residues. In germline, CDR1 is SGHRS, CDR2 YFSETQ. Trimming stripped 3 bases from V and 0 bases from J, with 10 bases between. The CDR3 nucleotides read TGCGCCAGCAGCTCTACCTTTAGCTCCTACGAGCAGTACTTC. Its protein product is CASSSTFSSYEQYF.

The chain has TRBV7-6 and TRBJ2-7; D is perhaps TRBD1 (7 bases). CDR1 and CDR2 from the germline V gene are SGHVS and FNYEAQ. The CDR3 has 14 residues. Deletions cut 5 bases from V and 5 bases from J, with 16 bases between. CDR3 nucleotide sequence: TGTGCCAGCAGCCCTCAGGGGGGAAGGAACGAGCAGTACTTC. Residues: CASSPQGGRNEQYF. The full variable domain, completed using reference TRBV7-6 and TRBJ2-7, is GAGVSQSPRYKVTKRGQDVALRCDPISGHVSLYWYRQALGQGPEFLTYFNYEAQQDKSGLPNDRFSAERPEGSISTLTIQRTEQRDSAMYRCASSPQGGRNEQYFGPGTRLTVT.

The V gene is TRBV6-6, the J gene TRBJ1-3; 7 bases are shared with TRBD1. The CDR3 length is 14 residues. V lost 4 bases to trimming and J lost 2 bases; unmatched junction nucleotides: 2. Germline lookup yields CDR1 MNHNY and CDR2 SVGAGI (reference sequence). The CDR3, as DNA: TGTGCCAGCAGTTCGGGACAGACTGGAAACACCATATATTTT. Translation: CASSSGQTGNTIYF.

The V call is TRBV13, the J call TRBJ2-5; 8 positions agree with TRBD1. Losses at the gene ends were 4 bases for V and 1 base for J; bases not matched to a gene: 11. CDR1 and CDR2 from the germline V gene are PRHDT and FYEKMQ (reference sequence). The CDR3 covers 17 residues. Written as DNA, the CDR3 is TGTGCCAGCAGCTCCCAAAGGGACAGGTGGGTCCAAGAGACCCAGTACTTC. Amino acids: CASSSQRDRWVQETQYF. The full variable domain, its missing parts supplied by reference TRBV13 and TRBJ2-5, is AAGVIQSPRHLIKEKRETATLKCYPIPRHDTVYWYQQGPGQDPQFLISFYEKMQSDKGSIPDRFSAQQFSDYHSELNMSSLELGDSALYFCASSSQRDRWVQETQYFGPGTRLLVL.

The chain has TRBV2 and TRBJ1-2, with D possibly matching TRBD1 (6 bases). CDR3 length equals 13 residues. Trimming removed 6 bases at V and 4 bases at J, with 12 bases between. Germline V gene lookup returns CDR1 SNHLY and CDR2 FYNNEI. The CDR3 DNA reads TGTGCCAGCAGAGCAGGGGTAGGCTATGGCTACACCTTC. This gives the protein CASRAGVGYGYTF.

The CDR3 region is CAWSGESDQPQHF. Here the CDR3 DNA reads TGTGCCTGGAGTGGTGAGAGCGATCAGCCCCAGCATTTT. This chain joins TRBV30 and TRBJ1-5; D is unclear. The CDR3 runs 13 residues. V lost 1 base, J lost 5 bases, and 9 bases lay in between. Germline values: CDR1 GTSNPN, CDR2 SVGIG (reference sequence). The full variable domain, completed using reference TRBV30 and TRBJ1-5, is SQTIHQWPATLVQPVGSPLSLECTVEGTSNPNLYWYRQAAGRGLQLLFYSVGIGQISSEVPQNLSASRPQDRQFILSSKKLLLSDSGFYLCAWSGESDQPQHFGDGTRLSIL.

The chain has TRBV27 and TRBJ2-7; 12 bases line up with TRBD2. The CDR3 has 13 amino acids. Per germline, CDR1 MNHEY and CDR2 SMNVEV (reference sequence). After removal of 8 bases from V and 3 bases from J, the junction contained 2 bases not matched to a gene. In nucleotides, the CDR3 is TGTGCCAGCCAACTAGCGGGAGGCTACGAGCAGTACTTC. Translated, it gives CASQLAGGYEQYF.